This entry is about one T cell receptor (beta chain). Its antigen is unknown. TCRdb's copy holds only in-frame clones and misses some; the assay was immunoSEQ multiplex PCR. The sample consists of about 50,000 clones, around 80% of them appearing once. This entry is derived from a study of OX40 agonist ivuxolimab in advanced cancers. Germline lookup yields CDR1 SGHDN and CDR2 FVKESK. The CDR3 runs 13 residues. Trimming removed 2 bases at V and 5 bases at J, with 9 bases between. Overall study results and limits: Compared with CD4+, CD8+ T cells on average had more expanded clones.

V is TRBV14 and J is TRBJ1-2; no definite D call. The material sequenced was CD4+ or CD8+ T cells sorted from blood, taken in a trial of the OX40 agonist ivuxolimab. The TCR was taken from an adult with an advanced solid tumor such as melanoma, head and neck, liver or kidney cancer. CDR3 DNA sequence: TGTGCCAGCAGCCAAAACAGTCCATATGGCTACACCTTC. This sequence encodes CASSQNSPYGYTF.